Presented here are 8 T cell receptor beta chains from one specimen sequenced in a study of T cells in Graves' hyperthyroidism and ophthalmopathy. RNA transcripts provided the source from which TCR beta CDR3 regions were amplified. Researchers ran a first-round RT-PCR on the TCR CDR3 using the HTBI primer set. Via MiXCR, TCRdb re-called the multiplex PCR reads, giving one row per CDR3 protein. This table holds 390,000 or so distinct CDR3 sequences, approximately 14% found once. The sequenced sample consisted of blood. These receptors were obtained from a man between 18 and 29 years old with Graves' ophthalmopathy.

This clonotype was observed at least ten times. The genes are TRBV10-2 and TRBJ2-5; tentative D call: TRBD1 (5 bases). Germline V CDR1 and CDR2: WSHSY, SAAADI. V was pared by 0 bases and J by 5 bases, with 19 bases between. This CDR3 comprises 17 residues. The CDR3 loop reads CASSESLMGRDWETQYF. Written as DNA, the CDR3 is TGCGCCAGCAGTGAGTCTTTAATGGGCAGGGATTGGGAGACCCAGTACTTC.

V and J are TRBV20-1 and TRBJ2-3, with TRBD2 identical over 11 bases. Germline V gene lookup returns CDR1 DFQATT and CDR2 SNEGSKA (reference sequence). The CDR3 has 14 residues. Trimming cost V 6 bases and J 1 base; bases outside gene matches: 3. The CDR3 here is CSAQGLAGTDTQYF. The CDR3, as DNA: TGCAGTGCCCAGGGACTAGCGGGCACAGATACGCAGTATTTT.

This clonotype was picked up many times. The V and J genes are TRBV11-2 and TRBJ2-1; 8 bases match TRBD1. The germline V gene encodes CDR1 SGHAT and CDR2 FQNNGV. J gave up 6 bases and V 4 bases, and 14 bases lay outside the gene matches. The CDR3 runs 17 residues. The CDR3 sequence is CASSSNSRRTGGNEQFF. The CDR3 nucleotides read TGTGCCAGCAGCTCCAATTCTAGAAGAACAGGGGGCAATGAGCAGTTCTTC.

The V and J genes are TRBV2 and TRBJ2-7; 7 bases are shared with TRBD1. The V segment lost 3 bases and the J segment 3 bases; nucleotides outside the gene matches: 5. The CDR3 loop spans 14 amino acids. Per the germline V gene, CDR1 is SNHLY and CDR2 is FYNNEI. CDR3 loop: CASSDFGTVYEQYF. CDR3 coding DNA: TGTGCCAGCAGTGATTTTGGGACAGTCTACGAGCAGTACTTC.

A few counts support this clonotype. J is TRBJ2-7 and V is TRBV7-6; TRBD1 matches at 8 bases. The trim removed 5 bases at V and 7 bases at J, leaving 13 bases unmatched. From germline, CDR1 is SGHVS and CDR2 FNYEAQ. The CDR3 is 15 residues long. The CDR3, as DNA: TGTGCCAGCAGCCCCCCGGGACAGGCCCGTGGGGAGCAGTACTTC. Amino acids: CASSPPGQARGEQYF.

This clonotype has more than one count but fewer than ten. The chain carries TRBV4-1 and TRBJ1-1; 9 bases align to TRBD1. The ends lost 4 bases at V and 5 bases at J; junction bases unmatched: 8. Germline CDR1 is MGHRA and CDR2 is YSYEKL. The CDR3 has 15 residues. The CDR3 here is CASSRPTGGITEAFF. CDR3 sequence (DNA): TGCGCCAGCAGCCGCCCGACAGGGGGTATTACTGAAGCTTTCTTT.

This clonotype was detected many times. This chain uses TRBV30 with TRBJ1-2, with a tentative D call TRBD1 (6 bases). V shed 3 bases and J shed 8 bases, with 16 bases lying between them. CDR1 is GTSNPN, CDR2 SVGIG, per germline (reference sequence). The CDR3 has 13 amino acids. The CDR3 coding sequence is TGTGCCTGGAGCTACGACAGGTTTGGAGGCTACACCTTC. It specifies CAWSYDRFGGYTF.

The table lists this clonotype with many counts. The chain employs TRBV11-3 and TRBJ2-3; 7 nucleotides align to TRBD2. The germline CDR1 and CDR2 sequences are SGHNT and YENEEA. V lost 7 bases to trimming and J lost 1 base; unmatched junction nucleotides: 5. The CDR3 sequence is 14 residues long. The CDR3 region is CASTRGWGTDTQYF. The CDR3 bases are TGTGCCAGCACGCGGGGGTGGGGCACAGATACGCAGTATTTT.